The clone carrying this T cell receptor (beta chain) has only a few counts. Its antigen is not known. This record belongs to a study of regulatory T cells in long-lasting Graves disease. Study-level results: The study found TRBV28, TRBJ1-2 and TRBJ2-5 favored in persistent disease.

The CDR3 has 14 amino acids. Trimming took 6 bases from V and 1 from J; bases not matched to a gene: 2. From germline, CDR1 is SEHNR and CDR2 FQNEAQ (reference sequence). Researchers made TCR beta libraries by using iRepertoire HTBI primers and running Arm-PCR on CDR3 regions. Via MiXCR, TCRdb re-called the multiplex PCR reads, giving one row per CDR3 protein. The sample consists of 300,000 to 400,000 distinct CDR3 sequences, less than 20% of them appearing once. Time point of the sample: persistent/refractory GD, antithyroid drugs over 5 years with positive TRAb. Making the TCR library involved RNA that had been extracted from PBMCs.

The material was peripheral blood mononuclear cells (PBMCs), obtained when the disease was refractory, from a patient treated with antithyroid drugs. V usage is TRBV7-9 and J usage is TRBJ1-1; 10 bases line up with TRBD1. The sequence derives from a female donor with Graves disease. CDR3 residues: CASRDRGRNTEAFF. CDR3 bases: TGTGCCAGCAGAGACAGGGGGCGGAACACTGAAGCTTTCTTT.